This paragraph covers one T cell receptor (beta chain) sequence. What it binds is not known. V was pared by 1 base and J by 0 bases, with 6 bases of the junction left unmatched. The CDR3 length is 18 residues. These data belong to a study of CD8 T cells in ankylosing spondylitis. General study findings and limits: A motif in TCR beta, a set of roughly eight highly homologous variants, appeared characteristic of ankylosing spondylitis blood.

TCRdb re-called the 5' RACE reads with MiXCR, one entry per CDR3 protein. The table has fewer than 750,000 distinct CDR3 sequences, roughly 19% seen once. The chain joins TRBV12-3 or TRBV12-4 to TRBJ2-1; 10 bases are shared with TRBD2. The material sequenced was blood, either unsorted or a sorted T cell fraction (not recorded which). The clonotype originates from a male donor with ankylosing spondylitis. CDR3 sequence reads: CASSLGSLAGVSYNEQFF. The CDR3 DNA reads TGTGCCAGCAGTTTAGGGTCCCTAGCGGGGGTCTCCTACAATGAGCAGTTCTTC.